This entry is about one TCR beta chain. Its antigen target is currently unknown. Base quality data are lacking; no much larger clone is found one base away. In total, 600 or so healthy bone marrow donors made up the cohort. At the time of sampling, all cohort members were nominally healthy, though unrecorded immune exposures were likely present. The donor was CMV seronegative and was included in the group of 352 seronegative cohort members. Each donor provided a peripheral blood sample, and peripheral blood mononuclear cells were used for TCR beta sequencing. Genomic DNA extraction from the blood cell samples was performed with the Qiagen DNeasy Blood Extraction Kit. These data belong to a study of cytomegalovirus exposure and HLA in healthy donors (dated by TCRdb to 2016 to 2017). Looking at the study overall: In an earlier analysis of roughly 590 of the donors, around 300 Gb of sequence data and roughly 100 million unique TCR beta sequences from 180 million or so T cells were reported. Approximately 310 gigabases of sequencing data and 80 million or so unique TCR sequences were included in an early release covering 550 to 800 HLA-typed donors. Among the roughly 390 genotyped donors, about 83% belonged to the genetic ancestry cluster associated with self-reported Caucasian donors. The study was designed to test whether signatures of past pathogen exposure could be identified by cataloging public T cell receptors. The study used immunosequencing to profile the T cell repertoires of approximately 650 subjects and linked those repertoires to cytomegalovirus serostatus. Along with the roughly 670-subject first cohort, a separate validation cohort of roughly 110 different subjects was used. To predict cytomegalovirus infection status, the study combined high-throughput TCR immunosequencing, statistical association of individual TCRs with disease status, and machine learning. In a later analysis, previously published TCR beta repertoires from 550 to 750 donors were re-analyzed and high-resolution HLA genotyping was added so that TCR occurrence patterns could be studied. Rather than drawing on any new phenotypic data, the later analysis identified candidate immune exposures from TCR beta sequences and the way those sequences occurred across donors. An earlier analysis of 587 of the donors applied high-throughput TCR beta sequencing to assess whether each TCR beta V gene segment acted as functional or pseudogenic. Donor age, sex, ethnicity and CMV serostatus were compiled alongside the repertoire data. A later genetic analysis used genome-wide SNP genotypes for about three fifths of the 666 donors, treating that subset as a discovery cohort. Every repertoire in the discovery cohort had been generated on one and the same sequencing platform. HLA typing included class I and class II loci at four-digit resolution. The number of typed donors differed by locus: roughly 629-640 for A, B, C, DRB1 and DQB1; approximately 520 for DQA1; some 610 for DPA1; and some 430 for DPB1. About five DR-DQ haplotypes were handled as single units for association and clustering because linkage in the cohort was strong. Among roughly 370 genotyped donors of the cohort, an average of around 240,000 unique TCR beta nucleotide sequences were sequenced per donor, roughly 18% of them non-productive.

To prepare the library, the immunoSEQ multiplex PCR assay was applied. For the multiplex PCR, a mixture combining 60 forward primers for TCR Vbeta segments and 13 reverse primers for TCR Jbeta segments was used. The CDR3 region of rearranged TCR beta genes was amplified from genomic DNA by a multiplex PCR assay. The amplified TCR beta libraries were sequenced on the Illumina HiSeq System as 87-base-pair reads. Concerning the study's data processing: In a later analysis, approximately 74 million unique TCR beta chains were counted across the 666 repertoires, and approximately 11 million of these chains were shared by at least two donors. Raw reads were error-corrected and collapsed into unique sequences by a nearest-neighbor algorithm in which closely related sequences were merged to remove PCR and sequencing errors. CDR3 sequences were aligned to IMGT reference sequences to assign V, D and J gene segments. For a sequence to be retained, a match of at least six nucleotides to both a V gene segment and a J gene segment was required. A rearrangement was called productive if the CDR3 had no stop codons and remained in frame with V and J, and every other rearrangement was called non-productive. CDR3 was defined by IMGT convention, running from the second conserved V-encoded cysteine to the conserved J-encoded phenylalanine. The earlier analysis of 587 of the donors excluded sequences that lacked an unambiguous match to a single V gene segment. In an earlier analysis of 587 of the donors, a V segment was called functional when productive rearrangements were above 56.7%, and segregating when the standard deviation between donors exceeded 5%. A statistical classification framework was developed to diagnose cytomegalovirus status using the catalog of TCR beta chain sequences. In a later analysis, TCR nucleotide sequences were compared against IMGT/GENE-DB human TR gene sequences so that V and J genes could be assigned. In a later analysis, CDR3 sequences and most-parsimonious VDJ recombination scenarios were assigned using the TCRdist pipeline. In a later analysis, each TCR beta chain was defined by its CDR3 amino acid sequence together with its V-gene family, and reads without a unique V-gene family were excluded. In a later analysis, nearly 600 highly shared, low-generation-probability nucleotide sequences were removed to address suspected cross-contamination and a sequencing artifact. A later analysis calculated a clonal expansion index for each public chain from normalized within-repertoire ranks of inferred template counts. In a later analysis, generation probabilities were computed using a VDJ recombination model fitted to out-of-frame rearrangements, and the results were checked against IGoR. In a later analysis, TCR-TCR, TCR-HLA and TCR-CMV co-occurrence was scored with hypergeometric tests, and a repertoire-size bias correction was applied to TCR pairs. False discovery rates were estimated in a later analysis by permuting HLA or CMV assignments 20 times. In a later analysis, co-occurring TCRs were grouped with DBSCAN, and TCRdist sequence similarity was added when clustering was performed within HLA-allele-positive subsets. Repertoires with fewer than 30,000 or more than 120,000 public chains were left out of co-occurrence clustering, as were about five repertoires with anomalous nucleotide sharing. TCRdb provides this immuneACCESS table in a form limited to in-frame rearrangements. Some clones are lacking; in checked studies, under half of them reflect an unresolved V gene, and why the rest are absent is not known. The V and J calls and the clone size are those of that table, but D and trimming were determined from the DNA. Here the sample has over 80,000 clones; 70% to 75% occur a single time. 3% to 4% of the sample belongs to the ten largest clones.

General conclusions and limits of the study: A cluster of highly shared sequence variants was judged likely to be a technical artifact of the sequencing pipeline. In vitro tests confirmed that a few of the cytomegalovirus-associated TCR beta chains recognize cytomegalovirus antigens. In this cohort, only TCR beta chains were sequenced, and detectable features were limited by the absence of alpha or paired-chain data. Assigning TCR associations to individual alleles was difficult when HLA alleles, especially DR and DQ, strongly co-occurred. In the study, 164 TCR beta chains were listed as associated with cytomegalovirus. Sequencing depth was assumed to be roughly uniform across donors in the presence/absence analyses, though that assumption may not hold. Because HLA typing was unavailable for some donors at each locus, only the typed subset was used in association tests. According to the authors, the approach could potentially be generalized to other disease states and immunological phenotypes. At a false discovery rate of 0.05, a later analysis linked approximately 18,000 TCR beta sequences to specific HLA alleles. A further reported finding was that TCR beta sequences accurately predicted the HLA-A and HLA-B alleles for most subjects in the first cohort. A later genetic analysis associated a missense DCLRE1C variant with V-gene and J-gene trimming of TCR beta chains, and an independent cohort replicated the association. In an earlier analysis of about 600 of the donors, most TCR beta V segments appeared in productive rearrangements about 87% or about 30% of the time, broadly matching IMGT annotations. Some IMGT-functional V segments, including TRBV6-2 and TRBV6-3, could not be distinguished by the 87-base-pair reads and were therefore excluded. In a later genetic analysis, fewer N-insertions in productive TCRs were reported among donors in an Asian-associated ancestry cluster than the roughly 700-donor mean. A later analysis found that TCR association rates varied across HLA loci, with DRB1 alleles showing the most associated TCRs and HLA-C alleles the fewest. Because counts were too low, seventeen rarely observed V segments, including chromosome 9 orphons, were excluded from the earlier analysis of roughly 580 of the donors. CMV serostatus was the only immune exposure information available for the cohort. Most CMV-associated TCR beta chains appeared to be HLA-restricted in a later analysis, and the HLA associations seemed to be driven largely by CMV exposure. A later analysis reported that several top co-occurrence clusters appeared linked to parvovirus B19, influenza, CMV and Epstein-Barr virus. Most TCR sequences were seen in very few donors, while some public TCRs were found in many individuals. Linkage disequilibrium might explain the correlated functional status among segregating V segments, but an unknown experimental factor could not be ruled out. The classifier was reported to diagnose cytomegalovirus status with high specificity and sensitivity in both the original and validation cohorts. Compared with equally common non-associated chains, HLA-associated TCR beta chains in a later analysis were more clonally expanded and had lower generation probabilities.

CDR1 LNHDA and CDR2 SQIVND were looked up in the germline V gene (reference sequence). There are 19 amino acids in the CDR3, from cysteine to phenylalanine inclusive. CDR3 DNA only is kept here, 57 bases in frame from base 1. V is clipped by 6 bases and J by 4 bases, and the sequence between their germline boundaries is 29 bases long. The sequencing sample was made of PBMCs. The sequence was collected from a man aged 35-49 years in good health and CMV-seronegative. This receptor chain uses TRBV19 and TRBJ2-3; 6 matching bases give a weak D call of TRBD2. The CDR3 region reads CASSPNIWDSGGMPDTQYF. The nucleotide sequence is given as TGTGCCAGTAGCCCGAACATTTGGGACTCCGGTGGGATGCCAGATACGCAGTATTTT.